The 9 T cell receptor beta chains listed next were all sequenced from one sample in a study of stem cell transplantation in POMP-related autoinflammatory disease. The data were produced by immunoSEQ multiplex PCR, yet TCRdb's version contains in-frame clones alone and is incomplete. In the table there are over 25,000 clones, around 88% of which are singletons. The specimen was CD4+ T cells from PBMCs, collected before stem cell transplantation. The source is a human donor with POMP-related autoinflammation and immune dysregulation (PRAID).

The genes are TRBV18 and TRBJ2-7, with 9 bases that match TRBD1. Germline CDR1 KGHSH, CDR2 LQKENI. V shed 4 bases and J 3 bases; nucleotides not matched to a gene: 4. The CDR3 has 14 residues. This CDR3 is CASSLTGQGYEQYF. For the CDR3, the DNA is TGTGCCAGCTCACTTACGGGACAGGGCTACGAGCAGTACTTC.

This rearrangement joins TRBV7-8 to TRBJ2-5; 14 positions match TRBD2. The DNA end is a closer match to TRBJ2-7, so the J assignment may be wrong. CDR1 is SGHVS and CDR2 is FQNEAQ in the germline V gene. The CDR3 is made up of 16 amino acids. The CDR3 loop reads CASSLGGLAGGYEQYF. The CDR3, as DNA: TGTGCCAGCAGCTTAGGAGGACTAGCGGGAGGCTACGAGCAGTACTTC.

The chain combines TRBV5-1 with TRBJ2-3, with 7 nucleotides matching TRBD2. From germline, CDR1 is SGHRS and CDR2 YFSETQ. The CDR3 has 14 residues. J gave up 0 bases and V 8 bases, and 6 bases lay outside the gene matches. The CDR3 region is CASTSGASTDTQYF. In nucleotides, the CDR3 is TGCGCCAGTACAAGCGGGGCTAGCACAGATACGCAGTATTTT.

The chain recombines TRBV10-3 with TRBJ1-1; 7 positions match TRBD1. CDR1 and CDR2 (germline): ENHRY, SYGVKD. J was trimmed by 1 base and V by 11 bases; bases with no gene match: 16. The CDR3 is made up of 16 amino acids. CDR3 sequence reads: CAGTTGLGTANTEAFF. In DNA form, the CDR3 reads TGTGCCGGCACGACTGGACTCGGGACAGCGAACACTGAAGCTTTCTTT.

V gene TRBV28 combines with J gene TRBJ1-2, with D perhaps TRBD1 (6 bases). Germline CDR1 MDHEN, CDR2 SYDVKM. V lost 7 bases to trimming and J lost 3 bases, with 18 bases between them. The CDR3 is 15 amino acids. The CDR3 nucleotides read TGTGCCAGCATGGTGAGGGAGGGGGTAGACTATGGCTACACCTTC. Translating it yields CASMVREGVDYGYTF.

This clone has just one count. The DNA of the CDR3 is TGTGCCAGCAGCGGACTAGCGGGGGTCTACAATGAGCAGTTCTTC. Amino acid sequence: CASSGLAGVYNEQFF. The chain is built from TRBV7-6 and TRBJ2-1; 13 nucleotides match TRBD2. The length of the CDR3 is 15 residues. The trim removed 5 bases at V and 3 bases at J, leaving 1 base unmatched. Germline V gene data show CDR1 as SGHVS and CDR2 as FNYEAQ.

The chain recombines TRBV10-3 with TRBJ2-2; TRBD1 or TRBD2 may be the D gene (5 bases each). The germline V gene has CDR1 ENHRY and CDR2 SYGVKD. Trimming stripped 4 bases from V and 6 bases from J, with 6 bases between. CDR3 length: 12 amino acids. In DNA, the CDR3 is TGTGCCATCAGTGGGGACGCCGGGGAGCTGTTTTTT. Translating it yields CAISGDAGELFF.

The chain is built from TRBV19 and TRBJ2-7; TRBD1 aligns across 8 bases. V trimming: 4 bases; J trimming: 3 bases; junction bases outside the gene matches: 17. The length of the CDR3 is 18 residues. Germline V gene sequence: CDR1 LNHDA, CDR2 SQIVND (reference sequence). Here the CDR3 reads CASSTHAYPTGAYYEQYF. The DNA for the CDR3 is TGTGCCAGTAGTACCCACGCCTATCCGACAGGGGCCTACTACGAGCAGTACTTC. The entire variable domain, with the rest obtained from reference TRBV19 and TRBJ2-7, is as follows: DGGITQSPKYLFRKEGQNVTLSCEQNLNHDAMYWYRQDPGQGLRLIYYSQIVNDFQKGDIAEGYSVSREKKESFPLTVTSAQKNPTAFYLCASSTHAYPTGAYYEQYFGPGTRLTVT.

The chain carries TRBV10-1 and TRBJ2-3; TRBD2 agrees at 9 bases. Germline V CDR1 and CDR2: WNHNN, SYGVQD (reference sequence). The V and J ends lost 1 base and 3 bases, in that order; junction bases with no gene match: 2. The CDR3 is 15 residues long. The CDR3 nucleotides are TGCGCCAGCAGTGAGTGGCGGGGGGGGACAGATACGCAGTATTTT. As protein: CASSEWRGGTDTQYF.